This T cell receptor beta chain was recovered during a study of technical replicates of blood from several donors (TCRdb year 2017). With regard to this clone: There is no known antigen for this receptor. Base quality data are lacking; no much larger clone is found one base away.

Library construction relied on the immunoSEQ multiplex PCR assay. The table comes from immuneACCESS by way of TCRdb, which keeps in-frame sequences with V and J called. Part of the clones is missing from these tables; in studies checked, under half for an unresolved V gene and the rest for unknown reasons. The sample contains 75,000 to 85,000 clones, 80% to 90% of them found a single time. The ten largest clones represent around 3.9% of the sample. CDR1 SNHLY and CDR2 FYNNEI were looked up in the germline V gene. There are 14 amino acids in the CDR3, from cysteine to phenylalanine inclusive. Solely the CDR3 DNA is kept, with 42 bases framed from the first base. Relative to germline, V is missing 7 bases and J is missing 5 bases, with 6 bases of the junction outside any gene match.

Specimen: PBMCs. The sequence joins TRBV2 to TRBJ1-1; 11 bases in the middle match TRBD1. This sequence was found in a human donor in good health. Some clones in this sample may be carry-over from other donors' samples. The DNA sequence is TGTGCCAGCACTGGGACAGGGGGTAAAACTGAAGCTTTCTTT. This yields the protein CASTGTGGKTEAFF. Reference TRBV2 and TRBJ1-1 proteins supply the regions before and after the CDR3; the full variable domain is: EPEVTQTPSHQVTQMGQEVILRCVPISNHLYFYWYRQILGQKVEFLVSFYNNEISEKSEIFDDQFSVERPDGSNFTLKIRSTKLEDSAMYFCASTGTGGKTEAFFGQGTRLTVV.